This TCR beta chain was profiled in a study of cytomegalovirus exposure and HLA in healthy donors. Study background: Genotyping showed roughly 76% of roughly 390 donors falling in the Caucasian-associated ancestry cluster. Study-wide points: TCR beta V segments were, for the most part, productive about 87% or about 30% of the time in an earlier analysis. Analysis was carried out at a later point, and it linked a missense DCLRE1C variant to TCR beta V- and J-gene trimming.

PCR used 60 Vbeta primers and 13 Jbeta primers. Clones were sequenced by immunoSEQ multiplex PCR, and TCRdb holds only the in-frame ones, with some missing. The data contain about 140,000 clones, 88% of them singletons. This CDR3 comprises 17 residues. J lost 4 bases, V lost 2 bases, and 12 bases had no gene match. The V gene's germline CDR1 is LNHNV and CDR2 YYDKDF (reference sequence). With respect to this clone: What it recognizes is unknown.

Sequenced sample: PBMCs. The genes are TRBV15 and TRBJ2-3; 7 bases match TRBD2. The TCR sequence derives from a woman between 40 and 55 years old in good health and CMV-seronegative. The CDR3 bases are TGTGCCACCAGCAGAATCCAGGGAGGGGTCCTGGCAGATACGCAGTATTTT. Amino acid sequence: CATSRIQGGVLADTQYF.